A single TCR beta chain is shown here with its context. This specimen belongs to a study of blood T cell repertoires in COVID-19. About the research overall: The cDNA or gDNA used as material had been derived from T cells, B-cell-depleted T cells, or PBMCs.

There are 16 residues in the CDR3. V was clipped by 0 bases and J by 1 base; unmatched bases: 4. Per germline, CDR1 SGDLS and CDR2 YYNGEE. Original handling: Reference gene primer amplification yielded estimated nucleated cell counts. The data were produced by immunoSEQ multiplex PCR, yet TCRdb's version contains in-frame clones alone and is incomplete. That table is the source of V, J and clone size, and D and trimming were worked out from the DNA. The sample has approximately 76,000 clones, around 80% seen once. The sequenced material came from peripheral blood. This chain joins TRBV9 and TRBJ2-1; TRBD2 matches at 7 bases. The sequence came from a man older than 75 with active or convalescent COVID-19. CDR3 nucleotides: TGTGCCAGCAGCGTAGAAGTAGCGGGTTCCTACAATGAGCAGTTCTTC. Translation gives CASSVEVAGSYNEQFF.